These T cell receptor beta chains were read from a single sample in a study of graft-versus-host responses after intestinal transplantation. Profiling relied on immunoSEQ multiplex PCR, and the TCRdb table lists in-frame clones only, not all of them. This table holds some 18,000 clones, roughly 90% found once. Sequenced here: PBMCs, sampled less than 400 days after transplant. These receptors were collected from a human patient who received an intestinal transplant, so some T cells may come from the graft donor. The CDR3 runs from the conserved cysteine through the conserved F or W. D genes are given only for firm matches. Clone size is stated in some rows and not others, as once, few, many or a class when expanded.

v_gene: TRBV29-1
abundance: .
d_gene: .
j_gene: TRBJ2-7
CDR3nt: TGCAGCGTTGAAAGCCAGGGCTCCTACGAGCAGTACTTC
CDR3aa: CSVESQGSYEQYF

v_gene: TRBV28
abundance: .
d_gene: .
j_gene: TRBJ1-4
CDR3nt: TGTGCCAGCCTTTCACTGGGGAAACTGTTTTTT
CDR3aa: CASLSLGKLFF

v_gene: TRBV6-6
abundance: once
d_gene: .
j_gene: TRBJ1-4
CDR3nt: TGTGCCAGCAGTGCTCGGGGGGGCACTAATGAAAAACTGTTTTTT
CDR3aa: CASSARGGTNEKLFF

v_gene: TRBV10-2
abundance: .
d_gene: TRBD2
j_gene: TRBJ2-1
CDR3nt: TGCGCCAGCAGGGGACTAGCGGGATACAATGAGCAGTTCTTC
CDR3aa: CASRGLAGYNEQFF

v_gene: TRBV28
abundance: .
d_gene: .
j_gene: TRBJ2-3
CDR3nt: TGTGCCAGCACTCTTTCCGGGGGCGGGGGAGGGCCCCCAGATACGCAGTATTTT
CDR3aa: CASTLSGGGGGPPDTQYF

v_gene: TRBV5-1
abundance: .
d_gene: .
j_gene: TRBJ1-6
CDR3nt: TGCGCCAGCAGCTCCGGATCTTATAATTCACCCCTCCACTTT
CDR3aa: CASSSGSYNSPLHF

v_gene: TRBV29-1
abundance: .
d_gene: .
j_gene: TRBJ2-7
CDR3nt: TGCAGCGTTGAGGTAGGGACTGGCTACGAGCAGTACTTC
CDR3aa: CSVEVGTGYEQYF

v_gene: TRBV14
abundance: .
d_gene: TRBD2
j_gene: TRBJ2-5
CDR3nt: TGTGCCAGCAGCCAACGAGGCGGGGGTCAAGAGACCCAGTACTTC
CDR3aa: CASSQRGGGQETQYF

v_gene: TRBV4-1
abundance: .
d_gene: TRBD1
j_gene: TRBJ2-5
CDR3nt: TGCGCCAGCAGCCAGCAGGGGGAAGAGACCCAGTACTTC
CDR3aa: CASSQQGEETQYF

v_gene: TRBV7-3
abundance: .
d_gene: .
j_gene: TRBJ1-6
CDR3nt: TGTGCCAGCAGCTTAAGTGGGGGTCACCCGGGAGATTCACCCCTCCACTTT
CDR3aa: CASSLSGGHPGDSPLHF

v_gene: TRBV25-1
abundance: once
d_gene: .
j_gene: TRBJ2-3
CDR3nt: TGTGCCAGCAGTGAATTTCGATCTGCAGATACGCAGTATTTT
CDR3aa: CASSEFRSADTQYF

v_gene: TRBV6-4
abundance: few
d_gene: TRBD2
j_gene: TRBJ2-1
CDR3nt: TGTGCCAGCAGTGGACTAGCGGGGGGCAATGAGCAGTTCTTC
CDR3aa: CASSGLAGGNEQFF

v_gene: TRBV29-1
abundance: .
d_gene: .
j_gene: TRBJ2-2
CDR3nt: TGCAGCGTTTACAACTCTGGGGAGCTGTTTTTT
CDR3aa: CSVYNSGELFF

v_gene: TRBV2
abundance: .
d_gene: .
j_gene: TRBJ2-2
CDR3nt: TGTGCCAGCACCGCAACGGGGCGGGGGAACACCGGGGAGCTGTTTTTT
CDR3aa: CASTATGRGNTGELFF

v_gene: TRBV28
abundance: .
d_gene: TRBD2
j_gene: TRBJ2-2
CDR3nt: TGTGCCAGCAGCCTCACTAGCGGGAGTTACACCGGGGAGCTGTTTTTT
CDR3aa: CASSLTSGSYTGELFF

v_gene: TRBV6-1
abundance: .
d_gene: TRBD1
j_gene: TRBJ1-1
CDR3nt: TGTGCCAGCAGGACAGGGAGTGGTACTGAAGCTTTCTTT
CDR3aa: CASRTGSGTEAFF

v_gene: TRBV6-5
abundance: .
d_gene: TRBD2
j_gene: TRBJ2-7
CDR3nt: TGTGCCAGCAGTCGTAGCGGGAGGACCCACGAGCAGTACTTC
CDR3aa: CASSRSGRTHEQYF

v_gene: TRBV9
abundance: .
d_gene: .
j_gene: TRBJ1-2
CDR3nt: TGTGCCAGCAGCAATGGACGGTCCTATGGCTACACCTTC
CDR3aa: CASSNGRSYGYTF

v_gene: TRBV29-1
abundance: .
d_gene: .
j_gene: TRBJ1-1
CDR3nt: TGCAGCGTTCAGACATGGAACACTGAAGCTTTCTTT
CDR3aa: CSVQTWNTEAFF

v_gene: TRBV6-1
abundance: .
d_gene: .
j_gene: TRBJ1-5
CDR3nt: TGTGCCAGCAGTACGCGGGAAGATCAGCCCCAGCATTTT
CDR3aa: CASSTREDQPQHF

v_gene: TRBV14
abundance: .
d_gene: TRBD1
j_gene: TRBJ1-2
CDR3nt: TGTGCCAGCAGCCAAGATTACAGGGGCCCCCTCTACACCTTC
CDR3aa: CASSQDYRGPLYTF

v_gene: TRBV2
abundance: .
d_gene: .
j_gene: TRBJ2-3
CDR3nt: TGTGCCAGCAGTAGGACCCTGGGAGATACGCAGTATTTT
CDR3aa: CASSRTLGDTQYF

v_gene: TRBV6-6
abundance: once
d_gene: .
j_gene: TRBJ2-5
CDR3nt: TGTGCCAGCAGCCCGAGAATCCAAGAGACCCAGTACTTC
CDR3aa: CASSPRIQETQYF

v_gene: TRBV6-1
abundance: .
d_gene: .
j_gene: TRBJ2-4
CDR3nt: TGTGCCAGCCGCGCCCTTGGGGCAGGGGACATTCAGTACTTC
CDR3aa: CASRALGAGDIQYF

v_gene: TRBV7-2
abundance: .
d_gene: TRBD2
j_gene: TRBJ2-7
CDR3nt: TGTGCCAGCAGCTTCCTAGCGGGAGGGGTCGGCGAGCAGTACTTC
CDR3aa: CASSFLAGGVGEQYF

v_gene: TRBV6-5
abundance: .
d_gene: TRBD1
j_gene: TRBJ1-1
CDR3nt: TGTGCCAGTGGACAGGGTCGGGTGAACACTGAAGCTTTCTTT
CDR3aa: CASGQGRVNTEAFF

v_gene: TRBV6-4
abundance: .
d_gene: .
j_gene: TRBJ2-3
CDR3nt: TGTGCCAGCAGTGACTCCCTCCCAGCGAGGGCAGATACGCAGTATTTT
CDR3aa: CASSDSLPARADTQYF

v_gene: TRBV25-1
abundance: few
d_gene: TRBD2
j_gene: TRBJ2-3
CDR3nt: TGTGCCAGCAGACTAGCGGGAGAGGATACGCAGTATTTT
CDR3aa: CASRLAGEDTQYF

v_gene: TRBV6-1
abundance: .
d_gene: .
j_gene: TRBJ1-1
CDR3nt: TGTGCCAGCAGCCGACAGGAGGCGGGCACTGAAGCTTTCTTT
CDR3aa: CASSRQEAGTEAFF

v_gene: TRBV6-1
abundance: .
d_gene: .
j_gene: TRBJ1-5
CDR3nt: TGTGCCAGCAGTGAAGGGGGACGGGGCAATCAGCCCCAGCATTTT
CDR3aa: CASSEGGRGNQPQHF

v_gene: TRBV4-1
abundance: .
d_gene: TRBD1
j_gene: TRBJ1-4
CDR3nt: TGCGCCAGCAGCCAAGACGGGACAGGGTACGAAAAACTGTTTTTT
CDR3aa: CASSQDGTGYEKLFF

v_gene: TRBV7-3
abundance: once
d_gene: TRBD1
j_gene: TRBJ2-7
CDR3nt: TGTGCCAGCAGCCTAGGGACAGGGCGCGAGCAGTACTTC
CDR3aa: CASSLGTGREQYF

v_gene: TRBV29-1
abundance: .
d_gene: .
j_gene: TRBJ1-2
CDR3nt: TGCAGCGTTGGACGGATCTATGGCTACACCTTC
CDR3aa: CSVGRIYGYTF

v_gene: TRBV15
abundance: .
d_gene: .
j_gene: TRBJ2-1
CDR3nt: TGTGCCACCAGCAGAATAACCTTAGATTGGGGGCGGGACAATGAGCAGTTCTTC
CDR3aa: CATSRITLDWGRDNEQFF